This entry concerns a single TCR beta chain. The antigen remains undetermined. This record comes from a study of T cells in localized non-small cell lung cancer. General observations from the study: Appearing in adjacent lung were a median approximately 60 of the top 100 tumor clones. Longer overall survival was seen with higher T cell density measured in blood. Sequencing was restricted to one tumor region; therefore, heterogeneity remains possible. In uninvolved adjacent lung, T cell clonality reached its highest value, exceeding tumor.

TCRdb's copy holds only in-frame clones and misses some; the assay was immunoSEQ multiplex PCR. The sample lists some 30,000 clones, about 91% seen once, with around 5.9% in the top ten. The CDR3 is 13 residues long. Germline trimming cut 4 bases from V and 6 bases from J; bases unmatched to any gene: 5. In germline, CDR1 is SGHRS, CDR2 YFSETQ. J is TRBJ2-7 and V is TRBV5-1, with 9 nucleotides matching TRBD1. The source material was PBMCs, sampled before any cancer treatment. The clonotype originates from a man aged 40 to 75 with stage II lung adenocarcinoma. CDR3 in amino acids: CASSPGQGREQYF. The CDR3 DNA follows: TGCGCCAGCAGCCCGGGACAGGGCCGCGAGCAGTACTTC.